This record looks at one TCR beta chain sequence and its context. The source of the sample is a study of blood T cell repertoires in COVID-19. Study at large: Samples taken during acute and convalescent COVID-19 were collected in the United States, Italy and Spain. Sources were T cells, B-cell-depleted T cells, or PBMCs; the material itself was cDNA or gDNA.

Germline CDR1 LNHNV, CDR2 YYDKDF (reference sequence). V gave up 6 bases and J gave up 2 bases, with 13 bases separating them. The CDR3 is 14 residues long. In the original processing: Quantification of nucleated cells was approximated via reference gene primer amplification. Some clones are missing from TCRdb's copy, which holds only in-frame ones; the method was immunoSEQ multiplex PCR. That table furnishes V, J and clone size, whereas the DNA furnished D and trimming. The table has some 97,000 clones, about nine tenths seen once. The V call is TRBV15, the J call TRBJ1-2; weak D call: TRBD1 (6 bases). The sequencing sample was made of peripheral blood. The clonotype originates from a man aged 60 to 75 with acute or convalescent COVID-19. The CDR3: CATSSGGVNYGYTF. CDR3 nucleotide sequence: TGTGCCACCAGTTCGGGGGGCGTCAACTATGGCTACACCTTC.